This is a list of T cell receptor beta chains from one sample in a study of blood T cells in healthy people across ages. Each CDR3 protein gets one entry after TCRdb re-called the 5' RACE reads with MiXCR. The data contain approximately 1.5 million distinct CDR3 sequences, roughly 30% of them singletons. What was sequenced was blood. The receptors stem from a woman under 40 in good health. CDR3s include the opening cysteine and the closing phenylalanine or tryptophan. The D gene is left open where the match is weak. A row's size may be missing; if present it is once, few, many or a size class.

V: TRBV6-2/TRBV6-3; size: NA; D: NA; J: TRBJ2-2; CDR3: CASSNGVNTGELFF; DNA: TGTGCCAGCAGTAACGGAGTGAACACCGGGGAGCTGTTTTTT
V: TRBV28; size: NA; D: TRBD1; J: TRBJ2-7; CDR3: CAIHRQGAHEQYF; DNA: TGTGCCATCCACAGACAGGGGGCCCACGAGCAGTACTTC
V: TRBV5-5; size: NA; D: NA; J: TRBJ1-4; CDR3: CASSPRVNEKLFF; DNA: TGTGCCAGCAGCCCTCGGGTTAATGAAAAACTGTTTTTT
V: TRBV7-2; size: NA; D: NA; J: TRBJ2-7; CDR3: CASSLGDLSYEQYF; DNA: TGTGCCAGCAGCTTGGGCGACCTCTCCTACGAGCAGTACTTC
V: TRBV15; size: few; D: TRBD1; J: TRBJ1-2; CDR3: CATSRTRDRAGYGYTF; DNA: TGTGCCACCAGCAGGACCCGGGACAGGGCGGGATATGGCTACACCTTC
V: TRBV28; size: NA; D: TRBD1; J: TRBJ1-5; CDR3: CASTLTGGILNQPQHF; DNA: TGTGCCAGCACATTGACAGGGGGCATTCTTAATCAGCCCCAGCATTTT
V: TRBV20-1; size: NA; D: NA; J: TRBJ1-2; CDR3: CSARVTGPEVGYTF; DNA: TGCAGTGCTAGGGTAACGGGGCCAGAAGTGGGCTACACCTTC
V: TRBV7-3; size: few; D: TRBD1; J: TRBJ1-2; CDR3: CASSAEGTRRTGDIYFGYTF; DNA: TGTGCCAGCAGCGCTGAGGGAACGCGTAGGACAGGAGATATCTATTTTGGCTACACCTTC
V: TRBV7-3; size: NA; D: NA; J: TRBJ2-2; CDR3: CASSRTRTENTGELFF; DNA: TGTGCCAGCAGCCGAACCCGGACGGAGAACACCGGGGAGCTGTTTTTT
V: TRBV7-3; size: few; D: NA; J: TRBJ2-1; CDR3: CASSPGASYNEQFF; DNA: TGTGCCAGCAGCCCAGGGGCATCCTACAATGAGCAGTTCTTC
V: TRBV27; size: NA; D: TRBD2; J: TRBJ2-3; CDR3: CASSAITSGGLSDTQYF; DNA: TGTGCCAGCAGCGCGATAACTAGCGGCGGTCTCAGCGATACGCAGTATTTT